These 20 T cell receptor beta chains came from one sample sequenced in a study of human T cells and chemical hapten exposure. TCRdb processed the 5' RACE reads anew with MiXCR; each CDR3 protein has one entry. The data show roughly 120,000 distinct CDR3 sequences, approximately 19% seen once. Before extraction, the whole blood was not fractionated, and total RNA was taken from it. These receptors were taken from a human donor in good health.

J is TRBJ1-3 and V is TRBV27; no clear D gene. Germline V gene lookup returns CDR1 MNHEY and CDR2 SMNVEV (reference sequence). The CDR3 spans 13 residues. Trimming took 1 base from V and 4 from J, leaving 5 bases between them. CDR3: CASSLLRGNTIYF. The CDR3 nucleotides are TGTGCCAGCAGTTTATTGCGGGGAAACACCATATATTTT.

The chain employs TRBV20-1 and TRBJ1-4; D remains ambiguous. There are 15 residues in the CDR3. Germline CDR1 is DFQATT and CDR2 is SNEGSKA (reference sequence). V dropped 0 bases and J dropped 0 bases, with 8 bases sitting between them. CDR3 in DNA: TGCAGTGCTAGAGATCCGACTTCAACTAATGAAAAACTGTTTTTT. Translation: CSARDPTSTNEKLFF.

This clonotype was recorded a few times. The chain joins TRBV5-6 to TRBJ2-7; 8 positions match TRBD2. The trim removed 0 bases at V and 6 bases at J, leaving 11 bases unmatched. Germline V gene sequence: CDR1 SGHDT, CDR2 YYEEEE. This CDR3 has 16 residues. CDR3 amino acids: CASSLEVGLAKGEQYF. CDR3 nucleotides: TGTGCCAGCAGCTTGGAAGTAGGACTAGCTAAGGGCGAGCAGTACTTC.

This clonotype was observed a handful of times. The chain is built from TRBV30 and TRBJ1-4; possible D gene TRBD1, 5 bases. Germline loops: CDR1 GTSNPN, CDR2 SVGIG (reference sequence). This CDR3 is built from 13 residues. V dropped 5 bases and J dropped 3 bases, with 10 bases sitting between them. CDR3 residues: CAWARGANEKLFF. The CDR3, as DNA: TGTGCCTGGGCCCGGGGGGCTAATGAAAAACTGTTTTTT.

This rearrangement joins TRBV18 to TRBJ2-7, with D tentatively TRBD1 (6 bases). CDR1 is KGHSH, CDR2 LQKENI, per germline. The CDR3 totals 13 residues. The V and J ends lost 5 bases and 2 bases respectively, with 10 bases between them. The CDR3 DNA reads as TGTGCCAGCTCAGACAGGACCCCCTACGAGCAGTACTTC. It is translated as CASSDRTPYEQYF. The full variable domain, rest sourced from reference TRBV18 and TRBJ2-7, is NAGVMQNPRHLVRRRGQEARLRCSPMKGHSHVYWYRQLPEEGLKFMVYLQKENIIDESGMPKERFSAEFPKEGPSILRIQQVVRGDSAAYFCASSDRTPYEQYFGPGTRLTVT.

The J gene is TRBJ2-2, the V gene TRBV27, with 9 positions matching TRBD1. V trimming: 2 bases; J trimming: 5 bases; junction bases outside the gene matches: 3. The CDR3 extends over 15 amino acids. Germline assignment: CDR1 MNHEY and CDR2 SMNVEV (reference sequence). The CDR3 loop reads CASSLGTGITGELFF. As DNA, the CDR3 is TGTGCCAGCAGTTTAGGGACAGGGATTACCGGGGAGCTGTTTTTT.

Concerning this clonotype: The junction shows a germline mismatch at one end, possibly a read error. J is TRBJ1-5 and V is TRBV28; D may be TRBD1 (6 bases). The CDR3 has 15 amino acids. Germline CDR1 reads MDHEN; CDR2 reads SYDVKM. Here the CDR3 reads CASSFTAGAGQPQNF. In DNA form, the CDR3 reads TGTGCCAGCAGTTTTACGGCAGGGGCGGGTCAGCCCCAGAATTTT.

The V and J genes are TRBV5-4 and TRBJ2-1; tentative D call: TRBD2 (5 bases). Per germline, CDR1 SGHNT and CDR2 YYREEE (reference sequence). V lost 2 bases and J lost 8, with 17 bases in between. This CDR3 contains 15 residues. CDR3 region: CASSLGAAGFYEQFF. Here the CDR3 DNA reads TGTGCCAGCAGCTTAGGAGCGGCGGGTTTCTATGAGCAGTTCTTC.

The chain employs TRBV12-3 or TRBV12-4 and TRBJ2-1; 7 bases line up with TRBD2. J was trimmed by 9 bases and V by 3 bases; bases with no gene match: 2. CDR3 size: 12 residues. The CDR3 DNA reads as TGTGCCAGCAGTTTGTCGGGGGGTGAGCAGTTCTTC. Residues: CASSLSGGEQFF.

The chain employs TRBV20-1 and TRBJ1-4; D possibly corresponds to TRBD1 (5 bases). V lost 1 base and J 5 bases, leaving 17 bases between the germline ends. The CDR3 extends over 16 amino acids. The V gene's germline CDR1 is DFQATT and CDR2 SNEGSKA (reference sequence). The CDR3 loop is CSARGPGLAVNEKLFF. The CDR3 nucleotides read TGCAGTGCTAGAGGCCCGGGGCTCGCGGTGAATGAAAAACTGTTTTTT.

The CDR3 reads CASSLRRQETQYF. For the CDR3, the DNA is TGTGCCAGCAGCCTTCGCAGGCAAGAGACCCAGTACTTC. This sequence joins TRBV3-1 and TRBJ2-5; D unclear. Per germline, CDR1 LGHDT and CDR2 YNNKEL (reference sequence). The ends were cut back, 4 bases at V and 2 bases at J, with 8 bases in the middle. The CDR3 runs 13 residues.

The gene calls are TRBV28 and TRBJ1-5, with TRBD1 matching over 10 bases. Losses at the gene ends were 6 bases for V and 3 bases for J; bases not matched to a gene: 11. The germline V gene encodes CDR1 MDHEN and CDR2 SYDVKM. CDR3 length: 17 amino acids. For the CDR3, the DNA is TGTGCCAGCAGCACTCACCAGGGACAGGGGAACAATCAGCCCCAGCATTTT. Protein sequence: CASSTHQGQGNNQPQHF.

This clonotype was observed a handful of times. This chain connects TRBV2 to TRBJ1-2, with 7 bases aligning to TRBD1. V was clipped by 0 bases and J by 4 bases; unmatched bases: 2. The CDR3 totals 14 residues. Germline V CDR1 and CDR2: SNHLY, FYNNEI. The DNA of the CDR3 is TGTGCCAGCAGTGAAGCGGACAGGTTCTATGGCTACACCTTC. Its protein product is CASSEADRFYGYTF.

The chain joins TRBV5-1 to TRBJ2-7; D uncertain. CDR1 and CDR2 from the germline V gene are SGHRS and YFSETQ. The V and J ends lost 1 base and 2 bases respectively, with 10 bases between them. The CDR3 has 14 amino acids. The CDR3, as DNA: TGCGCCAGCAGCTTGTTAATAGGGCCCTACGAGCAGTACTTC. Encoded protein: CASSLLIGPYEQYF.

The rearrangement links TRBV28 to TRBJ2-1; 12 bases agree with TRBD2. The CDR3 covers 17 residues. Trimming removed 3 bases from V and 4 bases from J; junction bases left unmatched: 7. Per germline, CDR1 MDHEN and CDR2 SYDVKM. CDR3 sequence reads: CASSFPSGRAAYNEQFF. In DNA form, the CDR3 reads TGTGCCAGCAGTTTCCCTAGCGGGAGGGCCGCATACAATGAGCAGTTCTTC.

The V call is TRBV7-9, the J call TRBJ1-1; D unclear. CDR1 is SEHNR, CDR2 FQNEAQ, per germline (reference sequence). V lost 6 bases to trimming and J lost 5 bases, with 13 bases between them. The CDR3 loop spans 13 amino acids. The CDR3 region has the DNA TGTGCCAGCAGACCAGACGGGTTGACTGAAGCTTTCTTT. As protein: CASRPDGLTEAFF.

This clonotype was detected only a few times. The V gene is TRBV11-2, the J gene TRBJ2-6; 8 nucleotides align to TRBD2. Germline V gene data show CDR1 as SGHAT and CDR2 as FQNNGV. J gave up 1 base and V 4 bases, and 9 bases lay outside the gene matches. This CDR3 comprises 18 residues. The CDR3 region has the DNA TGTGCCAGCAGCTATATGGTAGCGGGACTTTCTGGGGCCAACGTCCTGACTTTC. Encoded protein: CASSYMVAGLSGANVLTF.

This clonotype has just a few counts. V is TRBV28 and J is TRBJ2-1; 14 positions match TRBD2. V lost 4 bases, J lost 1 base, and 9 bases stayed unmatched. This CDR3 is 19 amino acids long. The germline gives CDR1 MDHEN, CDR2 SYDVKM. The CDR3 coding sequence is TGTGCCAGCAGTTCGAAGACTAGCGGGAGGGCTCGGTCCTACAATGAGCAGTTCTTC. Translating gives CASSSKTSGRARSYNEQFF.

This clonotype was observed a few times. The V and J genes are TRBV3-1 and TRBJ2-3; a possible D gene is TRBD2 (5 bases). There are 18 residues in the CDR3. Germline V gene data show CDR1 as LGHDT and CDR2 as YNNKEL (reference sequence). Trimming stripped 0 bases from V and 6 bases from J, with 22 bases between. Here the CDR3 reads CASSQDRRAVGPRDTQYF. In DNA, the CDR3 is TGTGCCAGCAGCCAAGATAGGAGAGCGGTTGGTCCCCGCGATACGCAGTATTTT.

As for this clonotype: Its ends do not fully match the called genes, so a read error is possible. The chain carries TRBV20-1 and TRBJ2-1; D ambiguous. The germline V gene encodes CDR1 DFQATT and CDR2 SNEGSKA (reference sequence). The CDR3 runs to 9 residues. CDR3 loop: CSARSPMLF. The CDR3 region has the DNA TGCAGTGCTAGATCTCCCATGCTTTTC.